This TCR beta chain emerged from a study of shared clonotypes between healthy human individuals. About the study: A couple of women and a few men aged 18 to 49 made up the donors.

Points from the study as a whole: What limited the represented genetic and exposure-history diversity was the small number of donors.

Input per replicate PCR of unsorted PBMC was 300 ng DNA, corresponding to tens of thousands of T cell genomes. Clones were read by immunoSEQ multiplex PCR, and TCRdb kept only the in-frame ones, dropping some. The table records a few hundred thousand clones, over 60% of them present only once. With respect to this clone: Its cognate antigen is unknown.

The V and J ends lost 2 bases and 1 base, in that order; junction bases with no gene match: 7. The germline CDR1 and CDR2 sequences are SGHTA and FQGTGA. This CDR3 is 17 amino acids long. J is TRBJ2-3 and V is TRBV7-3; TRBD2 matches 9 bases. The source of this sequence is a woman aged 40 to 50 in good health. Some clones in this sample may be carry-over from other donors' samples. Material for sequencing was PBMCs. Here the CDR3 reads CASSLLVAGEGTDTQYF. In DNA, the CDR3 is TGTGCCAGCAGCTTATTGGTAGCGGGAGAAGGCACAGATACGCAGTATTTT.